Reported below is one T cell receptor (beta chain). The antigen is unknown. The ends were cut back, 3 bases at V and 5 bases at J, with 13 bases in the middle. Per the germline V gene, CDR1 is SQVTM and CDR2 is ANQGSEA. This CDR3 comprises 14 residues. TCR libraries were built from 450 to 650 ng of total RNA by linear amplification. TCRdb processed the reads anew with MiXCR; each CDR3 protein has one entry. The data contain around 200,000 distinct CDR3 sequences, around 80% of them singletons. Naive CD4+ cells were sorted as CD4+CD8-CD45RO-CD45RA+; naive CD8+ as CD8+CD4-CD45RA+CD27bright. These data belong to a study of healthy donors' naive CD4 and CD8 T cells. Findings and caveats of the study: Positive CDR3 charge linked to CD4+ cells, negative to CD8+ cells. Most V and J genes were reportedly biased between naive CD4+ and CD8+ cells.

The chain combines TRBV29-1 with TRBJ2-2; D tentatively fits TRBD1 or TRBD2 (5 bases each). Material: naive CD4+ and CD8+ T cells sorted from blood, pooled from several donors. The sequence was collected from a pool of human donors in good health; the sample pools cells from several healthy donors. The CDR3 sequence: CSVETGRKTGELFF. In nucleotides, the CDR3 is TGCAGCGTTGAGACGGGGCGAAAAACCGGGGAGCTGTTTTTT.